These 30 T cell receptor beta chains share one sample of origin, sequenced in a study of blood T cells in healthy people across ages. The authors ran a second PCR of about 7 to 11 cycles using a sample-barcoded 5' primer and a J-beta primer mix. TCRdb analysed the 5' RACE reads with MiXCR anew, one entry per CDR3 protein. Found here are about 1.1 million distinct CDR3 sequences, 35% to 40% of them singletons; the top ten hold less than 15%. The sample was blood. Receptors were obtained from a man younger than 30 in good health.

This clonotype occurred a few times. The chain combines TRBV7-9 with TRBJ1-1; D remains unclear. Trimming pared 4 bases from V and 3 bases from J, leaving 18 bases between. CDR3 size: 16 residues. Germline V gene sequence: CDR1 SEHNR, CDR2 FQNEAQ (reference sequence). The chain's CDR3 is CASSSPRMMMDTEAFF. The CDR3 DNA reads as TGTGCCAGCAGCTCTCCGCGCATGATGATGGACACTGAAGCTTTCTTT.

This clonotype was seen a few times. This chain uses TRBV7-2 with TRBJ1-1, with D uncertain. Trimming removed 7 bases from V and 4 bases from J, with 22 bases in between. CDR3 length: 16 residues. The germline V gene has CDR1 SGHTA and CDR2 FQGNSA. The CDR3 is CASTPSSPIVSTEAFF. Here the CDR3 DNA reads TGTGCCAGCACCCCGTCATCCCCAATAGTCTCCACTGAAGCTTTCTTT.

The chain carries TRBV4-2 and TRBJ2-1; D possibly matches TRBD1 or TRBD2 (7 bases each). Looked up from germline, CDR1 is LGHNA and CDR2 is YNFKEQ. V lost 3 bases and J lost 8, with 17 bases in between. This CDR3 has 15 amino acids. CDR3 bases: TGTGCCAGCAGCCAGACAGGGAGGGGGGTGTATGAGCAGTTCTTC. Translated, it gives CASSQTGRGVYEQFF.

The chain couples TRBV2 to TRBJ2-7, with D perhaps TRBD2 (6 bases). The V and J ends lost 7 bases and 5 bases respectively, with 18 bases between them. Germline V lookup: CDR1 SNHLY, CDR2 FYNNEI. The CDR3 totals 14 residues. The DNA for the CDR3 is TGTGCCAGCACGATAGGGACTGGAGCCCACGAGCAGTACTTC. It yields the protein CASTIGTGAHEQYF.

The J gene is TRBJ2-2, the V gene TRBV29-1; TRBD1 agrees at 8 bases. The CDR3 totals 13 residues. After removal of 7 bases from V and 3 bases from J, the junction contained 4 bases not matched to a gene. CDR1 is SQVTM, CDR2 ANQGSEA, per germline. The CDR3 reads CSAGQADTGELFF. CDR3 coding DNA: TGCAGCGCGGGACAGGCGGACACCGGGGAGCTGTTTTTT.

A few counts support this clonotype. J is TRBJ1-6 and V is TRBV12-3 or TRBV12-4, with no clear D. V dropped 5 bases and J dropped 9 bases, with 2 bases sitting between them. This CDR3 spans 10 amino acids. For the CDR3, the DNA is TGTGCCAGCAGTCTTTCACCCCTCCACTTT. Translation gives CASSLSPLHF.

This clonotype turned up a few times. This rearrangement joins TRBV6-1 to TRBJ1-2; D is possibly TRBD1 (5 bases). The CDR3 sequence is 19 residues long. Germline V gene lookup returns CDR1 MNHNS and CDR2 SASEGT. The V gene lost 4 bases and the J gene lost 0 bases, with 24 bases spanning the gap. The CDR3 reads CASSVVSGTLNGPNYGYTF. As DNA, the CDR3 is TGTGCCAGCAGTGTCGTCTCCGGGACTCTAAACGGACCTAACTATGGCTACACCTTC.

The rearrangement joins TRBV5-5 to TRBJ1-2, with no clear D. Germline V gene lookup returns CDR1 SGHKS and CDR2 YYEKEE (reference sequence). The V and J ends lost 0 bases and 6 bases respectively, with 15 bases between them. This CDR3 region has 15 residues. The CDR3 DNA follows: TGTGCCAGCAGCTTGGTGGGTACGGGAAACCATGGCTACACCTTC. It yields the protein CASSLVGTGNHGYTF.

Turning to this clonotype: One base away lies a much larger clone, so this may be a sequencing read error. The chain uses TRBV27 and TRBJ2-1; TRBD1 aligns across 9 bases. The J call may be mistaken, given a closer DNA end match to TRBJ2-7. CDR1 is MNHEY, CDR2 SMNVEV, per germline (reference sequence). The CDR3 consists of 17 residues. In nucleotides, the CDR3 is TGTGCCAGCAGTTTCCTTGGGACAGGGTTAGCCTACAATGAGCAGTACTTC. It codes for CASSFLGTGLAYNEQYF.

Ten or more counts support this clonotype. This chain links TRBV28 with TRBJ2-1; 15 bases agree with TRBD2. Germline values: CDR1 MDHEN, CDR2 SYDVKM. V trimming: 5 bases; J trimming: 4 bases; junction bases outside the gene matches: 3. The CDR3 has 16 residues. The CDR3 sequence is CASSPGTSGGYNEQFF. The CDR3 DNA reads TGTGCCAGCAGTCCCGGGACTAGCGGGGGGTACAATGAGCAGTTCTTC.

The chain has TRBV27 and TRBJ1-1; tentative D call: TRBD1 (5 bases). The CDR3 consists of 17 residues. The germline V gene encodes CDR1 MNHEY and CDR2 SMNVEV (reference sequence). V lost 6 bases to trimming and J lost 4 bases, with 24 bases between them. CDR3: CASSLRLARAGGTEAFF. CDR3 nucleotide sequence: TGTGCCAGCAGCTTACGGCTTGCCAGGGCCGGTGGCACTGAAGCTTTCTTT.

The rearrangement links TRBV13 to TRBJ1-3; 8 bases are shared with TRBD1. Germline assignment: CDR1 PRHDT and CDR2 FYEKMQ (reference sequence). With V trimmed by 5 bases and J by 7 bases, 10 bases remained unmatched. The CDR3 spans 15 residues. The CDR3 here is CASSPGQGVRNTIYF. CDR3 DNA sequence: TGTGCCAGCAGCCCCGGACAGGGTGTTAGGAACACCATATATTTT.

This clonotype occurred a few times. The chain links TRBV9 to TRBJ2-2; no definite D call. This CDR3 comprises 13 residues. Trimming pared 6 bases from V and 5 bases from J, leaving 11 bases between. CDR1 and CDR2 from the germline V gene are SGDLS and YYNGEE. CDR3 sequence: CASTHRQTGELFF. The CDR3 DNA reads as TGTGCCAGCACCCATCGTCAGACCGGGGAGCTGTTTTTT. Together with reference TRBV9 and TRBJ2-2, the CDR3 gives the full variable domain: DSGVTQTPKHLITATGQRVTLRCSPRSGDLSVYWYQQSLDQGLQFLIQYYNGEERAKGNILERFSAQQFPDLHSELNLSSLELGDSALYFCASTHRQTGELFFGEGSRLTVL.

This chain connects TRBV7-3 to TRBJ1-1; no definite D call. There are 14 residues in the CDR3. CDR1 and CDR2 from the germline V gene are SGHTA and FQGTGA. The V end lost 6 bases, the J end lost 4 bases, and 15 bases lay between the germline ends. The CDR3 DNA sequence: TGTGCCAGCAGTCCCCGGCCCGACGGCACTGAAGCTTTCTTT. Protein: CASSPRPDGTEAFF.

This clonotype was seen a handful of times. The V call is TRBV20-1, the J call TRBJ2-5, with 11 bases identical to TRBD2. The length of the CDR3 is 16 residues. The V gene end was trimmed by 4 bases and the J gene end by 2 bases; junction bases not matched to a gene: 9. Germline V gene data show CDR1 as DFQATT and CDR2 as SNEGSKA (reference sequence). The DNA for the CDR3 is TGCAGTGCTACCCCGTCACTAGCGGGGGAACAAGAGACCCAGTACTTC. This sequence encodes CSATPSLAGEQETQYF.

This clonotype was detected only a few times. V and J are TRBV24-1 and TRBJ2-1; 10 nucleotides match TRBD2. CDR3 length equals 15 residues. J lost 8 bases, V lost 5 bases, and 8 bases had no gene match. Germline V gene lookup returns CDR1 KGHDR and CDR2 SFDVKD. The CDR3 DNA follows: TGTGCCACCAGTGGAGTGGTAGCGGGGGGTTATGAGCAGTTCTTC. Translating gives CATSGVVAGGYEQFF.

V usage is TRBV12-3 or TRBV12-4 and J usage is TRBJ2-3; a possible D gene is TRBD2 (5 bases). This CDR3 contains 15 residues. The ends were cut back, 0 bases at V and 4 bases at J, with 11 bases in the middle. This CDR3 is CASSLALWRSDTQYF. CDR3 DNA: TGTGCCAGCAGTTTAGCGCTCTGGAGGTCAGATACGCAGTATTTT.

This clonotype came up a few times. The chain recombines TRBV14 with TRBJ2-3, with TRBD1 as a possible D gene (8 bases). This CDR3 comprises 15 residues. Germline V gene sequence: CDR1 SGHDN, CDR2 FVKESK. V was cut by 0 bases and J by 6 bases, with 13 bases left in between. The CDR3 DNA reads as TGTGCCAGCAGCCAAGATGACAGGGGAGGGGATACGCAGTATTTT. Its protein is CASSQDDRGGDTQYF. Supplemented by reference TRBV14 and TRBJ2-3, the full variable domain reads EAGVTQFPSHSVIEKGQTVTLRCDPISGHDNLYWYRRVMGKEIKFLLHFVKESKQDESGMPNNRFLAERTGGTYSTLKVQPAELEDSGVYFCASSQDDRGGDTQYFGPGTRLTVL.

Written as DNA, the CDR3 is TGTGCCATCAGTCCGGCAGGGTATTCGGAAAAACTGTTTTTT. It translates to CAISPAGYSEKLFF. This chain joins TRBV10-3 and TRBJ1-4; TRBD1 is a possible D gene (5 bases). V gave up 5 bases and J gave up 8 bases, with 15 bases separating them. Germline-derived CDR1 and CDR2 are ENHRY and SYGVKD. The CDR3 loop spans 14 amino acids.

The chain links TRBV3-1 to TRBJ2-5; D gene uncertain. The assigned J gene may be wrong: the sequence end matches TRBJ2-1 better. Germline CDR1 and CDR2: LGHDT and YNNKEL (reference sequence). This CDR3 is 14 amino acids long. In DNA form, the CDR3 reads TGTGCCAGCAGCCAAGAAACTTACCAAGAGACCCAGTTCTTC. Encoded protein: CASSQETYQETQFF.

Only a few counts were recorded for this clonotype. The V and J genes are TRBV10-3 and TRBJ1-2; D gene ambiguous. Germline loops: CDR1 ENHRY, CDR2 SYGVKD. The CDR3 is 15 amino acids. Deletions cut 3 bases from V and 8 bases from J, with 19 bases between. The CDR3 bases are TGTGCCATCAGTGAAATAGGAGGACGGGAAAGGGGCTACACCTTC. Translated, it gives CAISEIGGRERGYTF.

The V call is TRBV7-8, the J call TRBJ1-2; no definite D call. Germline values: CDR1 SGHVS, CDR2 FQNEAQ. The CDR3 extends over 13 amino acids. V gave up 2 bases and J gave up 4 bases, with 8 bases separating them. CDR3 in DNA: TGTGCCAGCAGCTTAAGACCAATCTATGGCTACACCTTC. Its protein product is CASSLRPIYGYTF.

V usage is TRBV12-3 or TRBV12-4 and J usage is TRBJ2-7; D not certain. The CDR3 has 14 amino acids. V lost 1 base to trimming and J lost 4 bases, with 11 bases between them. For the CDR3, the DNA is TGTGCCAGCAGTTTAGAGTTCAGTACTTACGAGCAGTACTTC. Encoded protein: CASSLEFSTYEQYF.

Points on this clonotype: One end of the junction varies from germline; a read error may be responsible. J is TRBJ2-1 and V is TRBV5-1; D remains unclear. The CDR3 totals 15 residues. Germline assignment: CDR1 SGHRS and CDR2 YFSETQ. The CDR3 DNA reads as TGCGCCAGCAGCTTAGCGAGGAGCTCCTACAATGGGCAGTTCTTC. Amino acid sequence: CASSLARSSYNGQFF.

A remark on this clonotype: The junction and the germline gene differ at one end; a read error may be behind it. The J gene is TRBJ2-1, the V gene TRBV12-3 or TRBV12-4, with D maybe TRBD2 (6 bases). The CDR3 is 14 amino acids. The CDR3 reads CTSRDGGGIDEQFF. The CDR3 nucleotides are TGTACCAGCAGGGACGGGGGAGGTATCGATGAGCAGTTCTTC.

V usage is TRBV3-1 and J usage is TRBJ1-2, with TRBD1 matching 8 bases. CDR3 length equals 21 residues. Germline trimming cut 4 bases from V and 0 bases from J; bases unmatched to any gene: 22. Germline CDR1 reads LGHDT; CDR2 reads YNNKEL (reference sequence). CDR3 residues: CASSRFGQGLASGRTNYGYTF. CDR3 bases: TGTGCCAGCAGCCGATTTGGACAGGGCCTTGCGAGTGGGAGGACTAACTATGGCTACACCTTC.

The V and J genes are TRBV12-3 or TRBV12-4 and TRBJ2-5; 7 positions agree with TRBD2. The CDR3 is 15 amino acids. The trim removed 5 bases at V and 2 bases at J, leaving 8 bases unmatched. DNA for the CDR3: TGTGCCAGCAGTCCCGGGCTAGCGGAACAAGAGACCCAGTACTTC. This translates into CASSPGLAEQETQYF.

This clonotype has a handful of counts. V gene TRBV10-3 combines with J gene TRBJ2-1; D call uncertain. The CDR3 is made up of 14 amino acids. The germline V gene encodes CDR1 ENHRY and CDR2 SYGVKD. V lost 2 bases to trimming and J lost 8 bases, with 13 bases between them. The CDR3 loop reads CAISERKGNYEQFF. Here the CDR3 DNA reads TGTGCCATCAGTGAGAGGAAAGGGAACTATGAGCAGTTCTTC.

This chain uses TRBV7-2 with TRBJ2-1; 9 bases align to TRBD1. This CDR3 contains 15 residues. Germline V gene lookup returns CDR1 SGHTA and CDR2 FQGNSA. With V trimmed by 1 base and J by 6 bases, 4 bases remained unmatched. In DNA, the CDR3 is TGTGCCAGCAGCTTAGGGGGGGACAGGGCCAATGAGCAGTTCTTC. Encoded protein: CASSLGGDRANEQFF.

This clonotype has only one observation. The chain is built from TRBV29-1 and TRBJ1-1; 9 positions agree with TRBD1. Germline lookup yields CDR1 SQVTM and CDR2 ANQGSEA. The CDR3 runs to 14 residues. V shed 7 bases, J shed 1 base, and the junction held 7 bases outside the gene matches. The CDR3 reads CSGGQGTRNTEAFF. For the CDR3, the DNA is TGCAGCGGCGGACAGGGGACAAGGAACACTGAAGCTTTCTTT.